This TCR beta chain was observed in a study of cytomegalovirus exposure and HLA in healthy donors. Primers: 60 Vbeta forward and 13 Jbeta reverse. In the authors' methods: Per a later analysis, the number of unique TCR beta chains was about 80 million, of which around 9.9 million were shared. Sequenced by immunoSEQ multiplex PCR; TCRdb stores in-frame clones only, minus some. That table supplies the V and J calls and clone size; D and trimming were determined from the DNA. The data show 140,000 to 150,000 clones, and the top ten clones hold 0.85% to 1%. This CDR3 region has 19 residues. The junction had 10 bases not matched to a gene; V was cut back by 0 bases and J by 7 bases. From germline, CDR1 is MNHEY and CDR2 SMNVEV (reference sequence). Study-level results: Exclusion as indistinguishable affected some V segments, including TRBV6-2 and TRBV6-3. A prior analysis recorded that most TCR beta V segments were productive about 87% or about 30% of the time. Many donors shared some public TCRs, even though most TCR sequences were rare.

On this clone: The target antigen is unknown.

Sample: PBMCs. The TCR originated in a male donor in good health and CMV-seronegative. V and J are TRBV27 and TRBJ2-1, with TRBD2 matching 15 bases. CDR3: CASSLSLGLAGGKGNEQFF. DNA for the CDR3: TGTGCCAGCAGTTTATCCCTGGGACTAGCGGGAGGTAAGGGAAATGAGCAGTTCTTC.